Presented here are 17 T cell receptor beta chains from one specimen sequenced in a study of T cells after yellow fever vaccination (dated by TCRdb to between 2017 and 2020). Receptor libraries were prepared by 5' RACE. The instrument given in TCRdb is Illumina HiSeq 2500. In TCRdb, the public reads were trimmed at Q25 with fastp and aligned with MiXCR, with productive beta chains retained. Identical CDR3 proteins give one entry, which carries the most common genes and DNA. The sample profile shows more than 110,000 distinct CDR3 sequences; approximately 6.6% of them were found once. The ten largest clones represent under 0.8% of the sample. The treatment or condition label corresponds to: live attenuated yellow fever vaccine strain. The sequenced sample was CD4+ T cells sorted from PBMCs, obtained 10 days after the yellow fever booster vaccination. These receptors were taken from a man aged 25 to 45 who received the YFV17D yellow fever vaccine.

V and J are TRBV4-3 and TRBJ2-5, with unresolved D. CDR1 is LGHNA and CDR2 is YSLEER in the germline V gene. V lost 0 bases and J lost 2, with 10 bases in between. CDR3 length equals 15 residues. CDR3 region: CASSQELTNQETQYF. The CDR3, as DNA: TGCGCCAGCAGCCAAGAGTTGACAAATCAAGAGACCCAGTACTTC.

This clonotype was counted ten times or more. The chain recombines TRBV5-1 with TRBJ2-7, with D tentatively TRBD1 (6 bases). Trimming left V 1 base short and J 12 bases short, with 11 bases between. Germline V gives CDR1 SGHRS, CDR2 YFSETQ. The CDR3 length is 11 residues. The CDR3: CASSLSRGGYF. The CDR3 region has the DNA TGCGCCAGCAGCTTGTCCAGGGGCGGGTACTTC.

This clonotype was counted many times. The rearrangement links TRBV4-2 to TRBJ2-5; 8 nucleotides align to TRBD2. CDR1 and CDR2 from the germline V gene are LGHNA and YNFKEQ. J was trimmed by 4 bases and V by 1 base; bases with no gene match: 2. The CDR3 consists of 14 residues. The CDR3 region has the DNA TGTGCCAGCAGCCAAGGGACTAGCAGAGAGACCCAGTACTTC. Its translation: CASSQGTSRETQYF.

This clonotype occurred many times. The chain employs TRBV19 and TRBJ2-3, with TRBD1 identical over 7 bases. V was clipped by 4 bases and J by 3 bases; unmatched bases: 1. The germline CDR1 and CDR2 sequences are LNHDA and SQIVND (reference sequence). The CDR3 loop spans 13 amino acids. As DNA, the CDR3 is TGTGCCAGTAGTACAGGGGGAACAGATACGCAGTATTTT. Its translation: CASSTGGTDTQYF. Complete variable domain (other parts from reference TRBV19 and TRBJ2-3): DGGITQSPKYLFRKEGQNVTLSCEQNLNHDAMYWYRQDPGQGLRLIYYSQIVNDFQKGDIAEGYSVSREKKESFPLTVTSAQKNPTAFYLCASSTGGTDTQYFGPGTRLTVL.

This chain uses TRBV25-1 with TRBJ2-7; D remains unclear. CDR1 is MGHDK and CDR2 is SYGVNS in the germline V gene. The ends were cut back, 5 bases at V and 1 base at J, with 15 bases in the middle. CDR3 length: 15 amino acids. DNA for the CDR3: TGTGCCAGCAGTCGCGGCCAAACTTCTTCCTACGAGCAGTACTTC. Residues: CASSRGQTSSYEQYF.

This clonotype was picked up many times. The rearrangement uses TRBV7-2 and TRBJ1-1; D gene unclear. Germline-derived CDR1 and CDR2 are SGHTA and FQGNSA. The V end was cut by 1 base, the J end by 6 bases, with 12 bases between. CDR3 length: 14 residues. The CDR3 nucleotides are TGTGCCAGCAGCTTAGTCACCTCCTTTTCTGAAGCTTTCTTT. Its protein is CASSLVTSFSEAFF.

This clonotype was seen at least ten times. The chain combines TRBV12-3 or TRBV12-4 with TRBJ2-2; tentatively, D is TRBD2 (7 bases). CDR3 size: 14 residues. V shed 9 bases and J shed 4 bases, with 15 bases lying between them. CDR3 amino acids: CASRGEGGTGELFF. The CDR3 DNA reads TGTGCCAGTAGGGGGGAGGGGGGCACCGGGGAGCTGTTTTTT.

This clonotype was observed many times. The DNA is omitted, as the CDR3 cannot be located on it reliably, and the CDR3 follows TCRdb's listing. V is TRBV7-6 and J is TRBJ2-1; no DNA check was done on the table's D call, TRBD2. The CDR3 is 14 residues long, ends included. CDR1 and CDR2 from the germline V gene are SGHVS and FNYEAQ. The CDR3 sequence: CASSQLVAGGNWDF.

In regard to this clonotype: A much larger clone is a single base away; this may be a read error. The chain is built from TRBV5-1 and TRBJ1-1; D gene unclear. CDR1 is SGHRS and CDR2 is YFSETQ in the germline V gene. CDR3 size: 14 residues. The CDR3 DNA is TGCGCCAGCAGCTTGGCCGCAATGAACACTGAAGCTTTATTT. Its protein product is CASSLAAMNTEALF.

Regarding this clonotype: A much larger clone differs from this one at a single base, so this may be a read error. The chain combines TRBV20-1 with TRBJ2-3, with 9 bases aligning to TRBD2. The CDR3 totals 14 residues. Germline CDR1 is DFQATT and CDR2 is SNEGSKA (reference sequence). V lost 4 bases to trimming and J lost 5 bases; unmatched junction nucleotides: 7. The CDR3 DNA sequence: TGCAGTGCTATTATAGCGGGAGTGCTAGATACGCAGTATTTT. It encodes CSAIIAGVLDTQYF.

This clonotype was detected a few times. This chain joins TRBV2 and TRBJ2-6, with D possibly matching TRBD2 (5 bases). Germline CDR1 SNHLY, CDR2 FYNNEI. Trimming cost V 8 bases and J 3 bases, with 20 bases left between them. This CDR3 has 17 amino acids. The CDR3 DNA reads TGTGCCAGCTCAGAGCTACGGGGAACAATTGGGGCCAACGTCCTGACTTTC. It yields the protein CASSELRGTIGANVLTF.

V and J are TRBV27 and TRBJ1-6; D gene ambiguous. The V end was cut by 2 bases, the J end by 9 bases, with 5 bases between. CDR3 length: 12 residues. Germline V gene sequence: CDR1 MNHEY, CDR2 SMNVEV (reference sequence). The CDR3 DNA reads TGTGCCAGCAGTTTACTGGGTTCACCCCTCCACTTT. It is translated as CASSLLGSPLHF.

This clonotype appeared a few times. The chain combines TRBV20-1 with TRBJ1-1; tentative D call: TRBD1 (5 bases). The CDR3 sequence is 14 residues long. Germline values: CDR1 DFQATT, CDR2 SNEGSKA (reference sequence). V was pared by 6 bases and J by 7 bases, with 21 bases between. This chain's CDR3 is CSAFRSGGSGEAFF. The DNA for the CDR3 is TGCAGTGCCTTCCGGTCGGGGGGAAGCGGTGAAGCTTTCTTT.

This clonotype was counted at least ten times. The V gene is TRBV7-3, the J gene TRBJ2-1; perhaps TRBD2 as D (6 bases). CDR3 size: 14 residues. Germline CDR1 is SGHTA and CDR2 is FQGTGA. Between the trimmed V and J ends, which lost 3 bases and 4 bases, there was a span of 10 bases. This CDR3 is CASSLGGLYNEQFF. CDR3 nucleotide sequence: TGTGCCAGCAGCTTGGGGGGTCTGTACAATGAGCAGTTCTTC.

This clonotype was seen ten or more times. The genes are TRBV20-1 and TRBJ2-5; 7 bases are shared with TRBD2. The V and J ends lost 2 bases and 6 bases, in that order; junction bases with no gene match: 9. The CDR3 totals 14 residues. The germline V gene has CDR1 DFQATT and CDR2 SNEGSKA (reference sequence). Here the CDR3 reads CSARLGLGGQTQYF. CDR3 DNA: TGCAGTGCTAGACTAGGACTAGGCGGGCAGACCCAGTACTTC.

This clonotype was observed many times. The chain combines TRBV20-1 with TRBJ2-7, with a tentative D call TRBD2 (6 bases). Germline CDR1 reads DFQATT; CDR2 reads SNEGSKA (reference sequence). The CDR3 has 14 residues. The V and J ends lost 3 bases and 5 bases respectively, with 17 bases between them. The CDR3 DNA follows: TGCAGTGCTAGCGAAGAGGAACTAGCTGACGAGCAGTACTTC. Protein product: CSASEEELADEQYF.

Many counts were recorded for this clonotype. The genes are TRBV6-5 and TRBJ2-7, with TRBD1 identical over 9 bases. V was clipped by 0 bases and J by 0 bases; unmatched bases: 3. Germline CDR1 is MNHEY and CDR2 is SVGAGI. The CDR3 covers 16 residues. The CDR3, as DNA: TGTGCCAGCAGTTACTCCGGGACAGGGAGCTCCTACGAGCAGTACTTC. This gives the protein CASSYSGTGSSYEQYF.